Listed below are T cell receptor beta chains from one sample, sequenced in a study of T cell clones after liver transplantation. Method: immunoSEQ multiplex PCR; TCRdb's copy keeps in-frame clones and lacks some. This sample has roughly 65,000 clones; approximately 92% occur once, and the top ten carry approximately 1%. The sequences come from CD4+ T cells from blood, collected about 25 months after liver transplant. The receptors were gathered from a human patient who received a liver transplant. Some T cells here may be from the graft donor. Both conserved end residues are part of each CDR3. Fields, in order: clone size, D gene, V gene, J gene, CDR3 DNA, CDR3 protein. The D gene is left open where the match is weak. A row's size may be missing; if present it is once, few, many or a size class.

clone size: .; D gene: TRBD1; V gene: TRBV19; J gene: TRBJ2-2; CDR3 DNA: TGTGCCAGTAGCCGGGACAGGAACACCGGGGAGCTGTTTTTT; CDR3 protein: CASSRDRNTGELFF
clone size: .; D gene: TRBD2; V gene: TRBV2; J gene: TRBJ2-1; CDR3 DNA: TGTGCCAGCAAAGCGGGAGGGAGCTCCTACAATGAGCAGTTCTTC; CDR3 protein: CASKAGGSSYNEQFF
clone size: .; D gene: TRBD1; V gene: TRBV2; J gene: TRBJ1-4; CDR3 DNA: TGTGCCAGCAGTGACCGTGGGACAGGGGGTGAAAAACTGTTTTTT; CDR3 protein: CASSDRGTGGEKLFF
clone size: .; D gene: .; V gene: TRBV6-6; J gene: TRBJ2-1; CDR3 DNA: TGTGCCAGCAGTTATGGAGGGTCGGGCTCCTACAATGAGCAGTTCTTC; CDR3 protein: CASSYGGSGSYNEQFF
clone size: .; D gene: .; V gene: TRBV27; J gene: TRBJ2-7; CDR3 DNA: TGTGCCAGTGGGGAAACAGGGCGCACCTACGAGCAGTACTTC; CDR3 protein: CASGETGRTYEQYF
clone size: once; D gene: TRBD2; V gene: TRBV4-2; J gene: TRBJ2-7; CDR3 DNA: TGTGCCAGCAGCCTTAGCGGGAGGGCCCCCATTTACGAGCAGTACTTC; CDR3 protein: CASSLSGRAPIYEQYF
clone size: .; D gene: TRBD2; V gene: TRBV5-1; J gene: TRBJ2-3; CDR3 DNA: TGCGCCAGCAGCCCCCGGACTAGCGGAGGCACAGATACGCAGTATTTT; CDR3 protein: CASSPRTSGGTDTQYF
clone size: .; D gene: .; V gene: TRBV5-1; J gene: TRBJ2-6; CDR3 DNA: TGCGCCAGCAGCTTGGATCCGGTCTCTGGGGCCAACGTCCTGACTTTC; CDR3 protein: CASSLDPVSGANVLTF
clone size: .; D gene: .; V gene: TRBV27; J gene: TRBJ2-3; CDR3 DNA: TGTGCCAGCAGCACATTCTCGCCAGATACGCAGTATTTT; CDR3 protein: CASSTFSPDTQYF
clone size: .; D gene: .; V gene: TRBV15; J gene: TRBJ1-4; CDR3 DNA: TGTGCCACCAGCAGTCGGAGTGAAGAAAAACTGTTTTTT; CDR3 protein: CATSSRSEEKLFF
clone size: few; D gene: .; V gene: TRBV7-3; J gene: TRBJ1-1; CDR3 DNA: TGTGCCAGCAGCTTAGACAGGTCGAGCACTGAAGCTTTCTTT; CDR3 protein: CASSLDRSSTEAFF
clone size: .; D gene: .; V gene: TRBV11-3; J gene: TRBJ1-4; CDR3 DNA: TGTGCCAGCAGCTCTGGGTGGACTAATGAAAAACTGTTTTTT; CDR3 protein: CASSSGWTNEKLFF
clone size: .; D gene: TRBD2; V gene: TRBV4-1; J gene: TRBJ2-2; CDR3 DNA: TGCGCCAGCAGCCCGGGACTAGCGGGAGGGCCGGGCACCGGGGAGCTGTTTTTT; CDR3 protein: CASSPGLAGGPGTGELFF
clone size: .; D gene: TRBD2; V gene: TRBV7-3; J gene: TRBJ2-1; CDR3 DNA: TGTGCCAGCAGTTTAGGACTAGCGGGAGTATCTGAGCAGTTCTTC; CDR3 protein: CASSLGLAGVSEQFF
clone size: .; D gene: .; V gene: TRBV5-1; J gene: TRBJ2-3; CDR3 DNA: TGCGCCAGCAGCCCCACAACAGGGAAAGATACGCAGTATTTT; CDR3 protein: CASSPTTGKDTQYF
clone size: .; D gene: .; V gene: TRBV7-9; J gene: TRBJ2-1; CDR3 DNA: TGTGCCAGCAGCTTAGCCGGGACCCACAATGAGCAGTTCTTC; CDR3 protein: CASSLAGTHNEQFF
clone size: .; D gene: .; V gene: TRBV20-1; J gene: TRBJ2-1; CDR3 DNA: TGCAGTGCTAGCGCCCCCCATGAGCAGTTCTTC; CDR3 protein: CSASAPHEQFF
clone size: once; D gene: TRBD1; V gene: TRBV18; J gene: TRBJ2-2; CDR3 DNA: TGTGCCAGCTCTCTTAACACAGGGGAAAACACCGGGGAGCTGTTTTTT; CDR3 protein: CASSLNTGENTGELFF
clone size: once; D gene: .; V gene: TRBV29-1; J gene: TRBJ2-2; CDR3 DNA: TGCAGCGTTTCCTCGAACACCGGGGAGCTGTTTTTT; CDR3 protein: CSVSSNTGELFF
clone size: once; D gene: .; V gene: TRBV14; J gene: TRBJ1-4; CDR3 DNA: TGTGCCAGCAGCCAGGGGTCCCAGCTCGGCGAAAAACTGTTTTTT; CDR3 protein: CASSQGSQLGEKLFF
clone size: .; D gene: TRBD2; V gene: TRBV7-2; J gene: TRBJ2-5; CDR3 DNA: TGTGCCAGCAGCTCATCGTTATGGCGGGAGTATACGGGGCAAGAGACCCAGTACTTC; CDR3 protein: CASSSSLWREYTGQETQYF
clone size: .; D gene: TRBD2; V gene: TRBV7-9; J gene: TRBJ2-6; CDR3 DNA: TGTGCCAGCAGCCCAAGCGGGGGGCTGGGGTCTGGGGCCAACGTCCTGACTTTC; CDR3 protein: CASSPSGGLGSGANVLTF
clone size: .; D gene: .; V gene: TRBV6-1; J gene: TRBJ2-7; CDR3 DNA: TGTGCCAGCAGCGGTACTAGCTTCTACGAGCAGTACTTC; CDR3 protein: CASSGTSFYEQYF
clone size: .; D gene: .; V gene: TRBV7-2; J gene: TRBJ1-3; CDR3 DNA: TGTGCCAGCACCCGGACACTGAGAAACACCATATATTTT; CDR3 protein: CASTRTLRNTIYF
clone size: .; D gene: TRBD1; V gene: TRBV11-2; J gene: TRBJ1-3; CDR3 DNA: TGTGCCAGCAGCACAGACAGGGGTTCGTTAGGAAACACCATATATTTT; CDR3 protein: CASSTDRGSLGNTIYF
clone size: .; D gene: TRBD2; V gene: TRBV19; J gene: TRBJ2-7; CDR3 DNA: TGTGCCAGTAGGGCGGCGGGACTAGCGGGACAAGAGTACGAGCAGTACTTC; CDR3 protein: CASRAAGLAGQEYEQYF
clone size: .; D gene: TRBD1; V gene: TRBV7-2; J gene: TRBJ2-2; CDR3 DNA: TGTGCCAGCAGCTTTGCCGGGACAGGGAACACCGGGGAGCTGTTTTTT; CDR3 protein: CASSFAGTGNTGELFF
clone size: .; D gene: TRBD2; V gene: TRBV2; J gene: TRBJ2-7; CDR3 DNA: TGTGCCAGCAGTGAAGGACTAGCGACTTCCTACGAGCAGTACTTC; CDR3 protein: CASSEGLATSYEQYF
clone size: few; D gene: TRBD2; V gene: TRBV18; J gene: TRBJ2-7; CDR3 DNA: TGTGCCAGCTCTCAAGGACTAGCGGGAAGCAGCGAGCAGTACTTC; CDR3 protein: CASSQGLAGSSEQYF
clone size: .; D gene: .; V gene: TRBV18; J gene: TRBJ2-5; CDR3 DNA: TGTGCCAGCTCACCTCGTGGGGAGGTCGCCCAAGAGACCCAGTACTTC; CDR3 protein: CASSPRGEVAQETQYF
clone size: .; D gene: .; V gene: TRBV4-2; J gene: TRBJ2-3; CDR3 DNA: TGTGCCAGCAGCCAAGAGCCTGGGGGCACAGATACGCAGTATTTT; CDR3 protein: CASSQEPGGTDTQYF
clone size: .; D gene: TRBD2; V gene: TRBV7-3; J gene: TRBJ2-3; CDR3 DNA: TGTGCCAGCAGCTTAGACGGGAGGGCCCGAGATACGCAGTATTTT; CDR3 protein: CASSLDGRARDTQYF
clone size: .; D gene: TRBD2; V gene: TRBV10-3; J gene: TRBJ2-1; CDR3 DNA: TGTGCCACCTCCGGGACTAGCTCCTACAATGAGCAGTTCTTC; CDR3 protein: CATSGTSSYNEQFF
clone size: .; D gene: .; V gene: TRBV11-3; J gene: TRBJ1-4; CDR3 DNA: TGTGCCAGCAGCCCAGGGGCAATGGAAAAACTGTTTTTT; CDR3 protein: CASSPGAMEKLFF
clone size: .; D gene: .; V gene: TRBV29-1; J gene: TRBJ1-4; CDR3 DNA: TGCAGCGTTCGTGCGGATAATGAAAAACTGTTTTTT; CDR3 protein: CSVRADNEKLFF
clone size: .; D gene: TRBD2; V gene: TRBV29-1; J gene: TRBJ2-7; CDR3 DNA: TGCAGCGTTGAAAACCGCGGGGGGTCCTACGAGCAGTACTTC; CDR3 protein: CSVENRGGSYEQYF
clone size: .; D gene: .; V gene: TRBV10-2; J gene: TRBJ1-3; CDR3 DNA: TGCGCCAGCAGTGAGGGGAGGATCAGAAACACCATATATTTT; CDR3 protein: CASSEGRIRNTIYF
clone size: .; D gene: .; V gene: TRBV10-3; J gene: TRBJ1-2; CDR3 DNA: TGTGCCATCCGGGAAAGGGGGGTGGATGGCTACACCTTC; CDR3 protein: CAIRERGVDGYTF
clone size: .; D gene: .; V gene: TRBV23-1; J gene: TRBJ2-4; CDR3 DNA: TGCGCCAGCAGTCAGCCGACAGGAGCCAAAAACATTCAGTACTTC; CDR3 protein: CASSQPTGAKNIQYF
clone size: .; D gene: .; V gene: TRBV15; J gene: TRBJ2-5; CDR3 DNA: TGTGCCACCAGCCCCGAGAGGAGGGGGCTGGAGACCCAGTACTTC; CDR3 protein: CATSPERRGLETQYF
clone size: .; D gene: .; V gene: TRBV7-2; J gene: TRBJ1-1; CDR3 DNA: TGTGCCAGCAGCTTAAGCTCGGTTTTAGGCACTGAAGCTTTCTTT; CDR3 protein: CASSLSSVLGTEAFF
clone size: once; D gene: TRBD2; V gene: TRBV7-8; J gene: TRBJ2-7; CDR3 DNA: TGTGCCAGCAGCTTGCTAAGCGGGAGAGGCGAGCAGTACTTC; CDR3 protein: CASSLLSGRGEQYF
clone size: .; D gene: .; V gene: TRBV27; J gene: TRBJ2-7; CDR3 DNA: TGTGCCAGCAGTTCCCCAGGGCCTAAGAGCTCCTACGAGCAGTACTTC; CDR3 protein: CASSSPGPKSSYEQYF
clone size: .; D gene: TRBD2; V gene: TRBV7-2; J gene: TRBJ2-3; CDR3 DNA: TGTGCCAGCAGCCCGGGACTAGCGGGTCCGAGGGGAGATACGCAGTATTTT; CDR3 protein: CASSPGLAGPRGDTQYF
clone size: .; D gene: .; V gene: TRBV7-8; J gene: TRBJ1-2; CDR3 DNA: TGTGCCAGCAGCTTAGGGGGGGGCTACGGCTACACCTTC; CDR3 protein: CASSLGGGYGYTF
clone size: .; D gene: TRBD1; V gene: TRBV10-3; J gene: TRBJ1-1; CDR3 DNA: TGTGCCATCAGAGGGACAGGGGCGATGAACACTGAAGCTTTCTTT; CDR3 protein: CAIRGTGAMNTEAFF
clone size: .; D gene: TRBD1; V gene: TRBV6-5; J gene: TRBJ1-1; CDR3 DNA: TGTGCCAGCAGTTACCGGGACAGGGGTTCCACTGAAGCTTTCTTT; CDR3 protein: CASSYRDRGSTEAFF
clone size: .; D gene: TRBD1; V gene: TRBV5-1; J gene: TRBJ1-1; CDR3 DNA: TGCGCCAGCAGCTTTTCGGCCTTGGACAGGGTGAACACTGAAGCTTTCTTT; CDR3 protein: CASSFSALDRVNTEAFF
clone size: .; D gene: .; V gene: TRBV28; J gene: TRBJ1-3; CDR3 DNA: TGTGCCACTGAGGGTGGTGCTGGAAACACCATATATTTT; CDR3 protein: CATEGGAGNTIYF
clone size: .; D gene: .; V gene: TRBV12-2; J gene: TRBJ2-4; CDR3 DNA: TGTGCAAGTCGCTTACGATTTGTAGCCAAAAACATTCAGTACTTC; CDR3 protein: CASRLRFVAKNIQYF
clone size: .; D gene: .; V gene: TRBV5-5; J gene: TRBJ1-4; CDR3 DNA: TGTGCCAGCAGCTTCCTCCCAGGTCCCACAGGGGAAAAACTGTTTTTT; CDR3 protein: CASSFLPGPTGEKLFF
clone size: .; D gene: .; V gene: TRBV2; J gene: TRBJ1-2; CDR3 DNA: TGTGCCGGGAAGGTGATGCTCTACACCTTC; CDR3 protein: CAGKVMLYTF
clone size: .; D gene: .; V gene: TRBV15; J gene: TRBJ2-5; CDR3 DNA: TGTGCCACCAGCAGAGATTTCGGGGGAGAGGCGACCCAGTACTTC; CDR3 protein: CATSRDFGGEATQYF
clone size: .; D gene: .; V gene: TRBV19; J gene: TRBJ1-5; CDR3 DNA: TGTGCCAGTAGTATTCGCGGTCAGCCCCAGCATTTT; CDR3 protein: CASSIRGQPQHF
clone size: .; D gene: .; V gene: TRBV15; J gene: TRBJ1-6; CDR3 DNA: TGTGCCACCAGCGGAGACAAGTATAATTCACCCCTCCACTTT; CDR3 protein: CATSGDKYNSPLHF
clone size: .; D gene: TRBD2; V gene: TRBV19; J gene: TRBJ2-3; CDR3 DNA: TGTGCCAGTAGTATGGGTGCGGGAGGTCCCACAGATACGCAGTATTTT; CDR3 protein: CASSMGAGGPTDTQYF
clone size: .; D gene: .; V gene: TRBV30; J gene: TRBJ1-2; CDR3 DNA: TGTGCCTGGAGTGTACTAGGGGCGGGAGGCTACACCTTC; CDR3 protein: CAWSVLGAGGYTF
clone size: .; D gene: .; V gene: TRBV7-3; J gene: TRBJ2-1; CDR3 DNA: TGTGCCAGCAGCTCTGGAGGCGCTGAGCAGTTCTTC; CDR3 protein: CASSSGGAEQFF
clone size: .; D gene: TRBD2; V gene: TRBV11-3; J gene: TRBJ2-3; CDR3 DNA: TGTGCCAGCAGCTTACAAGGGACTAGCGGGAGCGATACGCAGTATTTT; CDR3 protein: CASSLQGTSGSDTQYF